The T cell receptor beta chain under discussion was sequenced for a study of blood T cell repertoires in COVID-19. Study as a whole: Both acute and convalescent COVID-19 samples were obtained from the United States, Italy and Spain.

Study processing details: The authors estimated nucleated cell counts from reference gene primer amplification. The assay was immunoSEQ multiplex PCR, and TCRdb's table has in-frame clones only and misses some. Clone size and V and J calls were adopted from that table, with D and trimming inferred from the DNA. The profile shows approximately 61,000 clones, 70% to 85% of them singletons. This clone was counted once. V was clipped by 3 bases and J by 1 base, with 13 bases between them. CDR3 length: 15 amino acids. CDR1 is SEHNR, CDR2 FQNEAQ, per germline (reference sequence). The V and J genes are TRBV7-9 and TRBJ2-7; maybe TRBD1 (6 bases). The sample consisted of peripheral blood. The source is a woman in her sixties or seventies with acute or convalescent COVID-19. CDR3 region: CASSFGSGASYEQYF. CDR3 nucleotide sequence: TGTGCCAGCAGCTTCGGCTCAGGGGCGTCCTACGAGCAGTACTTC.